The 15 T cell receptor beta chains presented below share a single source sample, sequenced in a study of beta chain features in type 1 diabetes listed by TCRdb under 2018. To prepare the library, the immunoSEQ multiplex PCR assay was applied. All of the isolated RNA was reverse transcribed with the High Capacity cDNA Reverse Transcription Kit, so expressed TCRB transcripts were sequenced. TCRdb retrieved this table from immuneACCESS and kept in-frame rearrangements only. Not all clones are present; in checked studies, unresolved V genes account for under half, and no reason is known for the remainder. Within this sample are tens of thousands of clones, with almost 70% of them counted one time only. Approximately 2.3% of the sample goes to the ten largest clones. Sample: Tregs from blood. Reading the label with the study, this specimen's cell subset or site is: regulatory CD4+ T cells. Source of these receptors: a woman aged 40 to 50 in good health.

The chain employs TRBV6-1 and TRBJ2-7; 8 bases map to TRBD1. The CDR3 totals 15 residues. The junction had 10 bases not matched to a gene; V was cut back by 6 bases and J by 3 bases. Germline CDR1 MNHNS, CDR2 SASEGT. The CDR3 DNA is TGTGCCAGCAGGACCCTCCGGACAGGGCACTACGAGCAGTACTTC. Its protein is CASRTLRTGHYEQYF.

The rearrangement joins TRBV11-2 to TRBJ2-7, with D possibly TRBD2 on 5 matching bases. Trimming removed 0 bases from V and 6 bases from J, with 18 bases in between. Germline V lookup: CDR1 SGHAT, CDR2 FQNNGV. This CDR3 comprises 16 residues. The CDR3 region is CASSLDWVGAWGEQYF. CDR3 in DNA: TGTGCCAGCAGCTTAGATTGGGTGGGAGCATGGGGCGAGCAGTACTTC.

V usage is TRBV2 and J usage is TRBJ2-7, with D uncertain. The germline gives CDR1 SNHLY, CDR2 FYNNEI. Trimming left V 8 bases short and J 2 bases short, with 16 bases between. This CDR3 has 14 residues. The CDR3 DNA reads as TGTGCCAGCGGCCCTGTAGAAGACACCTACGAGCAGTACTTC. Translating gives CASGPVEDTYEQYF.

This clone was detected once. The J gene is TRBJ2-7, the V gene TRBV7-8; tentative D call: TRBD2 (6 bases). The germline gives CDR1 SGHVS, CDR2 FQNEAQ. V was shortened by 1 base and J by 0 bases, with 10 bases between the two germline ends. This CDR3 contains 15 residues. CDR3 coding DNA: TGTGCCAGCAGCTTAGTACGGGACTTCTCCTACGAGCAGTACTTC. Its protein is CASSLVRDFSYEQYF.

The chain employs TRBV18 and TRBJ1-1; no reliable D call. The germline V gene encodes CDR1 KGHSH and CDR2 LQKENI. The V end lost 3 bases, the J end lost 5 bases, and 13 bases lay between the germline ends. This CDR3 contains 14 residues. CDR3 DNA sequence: TGTGCCAGCTCACCCGGGGAAGGGTCAACTGAAGCTTTCTTT. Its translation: CASSPGEGSTEAFF.

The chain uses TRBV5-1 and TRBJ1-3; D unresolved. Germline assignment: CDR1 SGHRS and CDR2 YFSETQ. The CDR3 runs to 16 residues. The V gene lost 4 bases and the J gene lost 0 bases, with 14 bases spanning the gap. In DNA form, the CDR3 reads TGCGCCAGCAGCCCGGTGGGAGTCAGCTCTGGAAACACCATATATTTT. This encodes CASSPVGVSSGNTIYF.

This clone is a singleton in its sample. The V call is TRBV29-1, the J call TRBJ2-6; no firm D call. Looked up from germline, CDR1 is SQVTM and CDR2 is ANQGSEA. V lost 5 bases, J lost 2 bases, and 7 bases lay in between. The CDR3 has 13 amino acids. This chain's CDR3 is CSVFSTGANVLTF. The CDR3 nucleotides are TGCAGCGTTTTTTCTACTGGGGCCAACGTCCTGACTTTC.

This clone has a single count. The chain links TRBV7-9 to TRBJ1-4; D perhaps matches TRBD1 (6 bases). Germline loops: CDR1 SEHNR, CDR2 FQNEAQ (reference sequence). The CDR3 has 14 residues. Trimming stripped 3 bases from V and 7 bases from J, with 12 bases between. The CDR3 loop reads CASSFTGNSEKLFF. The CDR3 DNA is TGTGCCAGCAGCTTTACAGGGAACTCTGAAAAACTGTTTTTT.

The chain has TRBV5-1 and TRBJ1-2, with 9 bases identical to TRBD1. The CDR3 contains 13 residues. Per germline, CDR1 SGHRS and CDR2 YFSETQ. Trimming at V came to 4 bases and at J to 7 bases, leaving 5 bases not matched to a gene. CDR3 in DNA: TGCGCCAGCAGCAGCGGACAGGGGAGTGGCTACACCTTC. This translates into CASSSGQGSGYTF.

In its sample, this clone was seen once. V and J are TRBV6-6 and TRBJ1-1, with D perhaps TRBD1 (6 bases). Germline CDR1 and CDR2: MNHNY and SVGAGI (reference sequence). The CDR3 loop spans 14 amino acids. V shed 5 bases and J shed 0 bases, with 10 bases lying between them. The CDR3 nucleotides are TGTGCCAGCAGTGGGGACAAGATGAACACTGAAGCTTTCTTT. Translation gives CASSGDKMNTEAFF.

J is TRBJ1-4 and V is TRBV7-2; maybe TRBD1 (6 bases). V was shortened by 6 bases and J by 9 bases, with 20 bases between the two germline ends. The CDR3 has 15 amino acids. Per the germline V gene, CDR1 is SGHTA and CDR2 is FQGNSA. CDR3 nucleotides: TGTGCCAGCAGGTCCCCGGGAGCGGGACACAAAAAACTGTTTTTT. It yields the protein CASRSPGAGHKKLFF.

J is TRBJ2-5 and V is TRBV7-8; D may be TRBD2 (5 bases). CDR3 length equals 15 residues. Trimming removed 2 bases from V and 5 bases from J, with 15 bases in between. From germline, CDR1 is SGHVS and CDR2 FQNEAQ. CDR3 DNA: TGTGCCAGCAGCTTATTGGACTTCCCTGTGGAGACCCAGTACTTC. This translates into CASSLLDFPVETQYF.

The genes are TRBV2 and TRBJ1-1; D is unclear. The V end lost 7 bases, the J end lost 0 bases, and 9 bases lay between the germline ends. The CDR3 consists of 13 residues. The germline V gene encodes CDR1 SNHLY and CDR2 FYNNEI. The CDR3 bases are TGTGCCAGCACTATTGACATGAACACTGAAGCTTTCTTT. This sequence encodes CASTIDMNTEAFF. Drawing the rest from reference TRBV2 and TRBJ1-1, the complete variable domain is EPEVTQTPSHQVTQMGQEVILRCVPISNHLYFYWYRQILGQKVEFLVSFYNNEISEKSEIFDDQFSVERPDGSNFTLKIRSTKLEDSAMYFCASTIDMNTEAFFGQGTRLTVV.

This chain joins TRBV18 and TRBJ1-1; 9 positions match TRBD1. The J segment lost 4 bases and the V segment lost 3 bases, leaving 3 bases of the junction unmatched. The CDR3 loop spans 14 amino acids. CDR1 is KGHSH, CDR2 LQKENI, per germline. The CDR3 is CASSPRTGATEAFF. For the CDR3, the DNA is TGTGCCAGCTCACCGCGGACAGGGGCCACTGAAGCTTTCTTT.

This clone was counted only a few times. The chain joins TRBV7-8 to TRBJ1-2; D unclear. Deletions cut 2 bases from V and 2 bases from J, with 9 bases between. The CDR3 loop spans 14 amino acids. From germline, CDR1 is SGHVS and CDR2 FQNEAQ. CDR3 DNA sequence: TGTGCCAGCAGCTTAAGCAGGTCGAACTATGGCTACACCTTC. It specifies CASSLSRSNYGYTF.